These 16 T cell receptor beta chains were all obtained from the same sample, sequenced in a study of T cell responses to AZD1222 COVID-19 vaccine. Generated by immunoSEQ multiplex PCR, the TCRdb table keeps only in-frame clones and is missing some. The repertoire has about 180,000 clones, about 90% of them found once; the top ten carry roughly 4%. The specimen comprised peripheral blood, sampled 28 days after the second dose of the MenACWY control vaccine. These receptors were taken from an adult who received the MenACWY meningococcal vaccine as a control.

The chain employs TRBV24-1 and TRBJ2-3; 10 bases match TRBD2. CDR3 length: 17 amino acids. V was clipped by 3 bases and J by 5 bases; unmatched bases: 10. The germline V gene has CDR1 KGHDR and CDR2 SFDVKD. The CDR3 nucleotides are TGTGCCACCAGTGATCCCGCTAGCGGGAGTGTGAAAGATACGCAGTATTTT. The encoded protein is CATSDPASGSVKDTQYF.

This chain connects TRBV7-9 to TRBJ1-1; TRBD1 is a possible D gene (5 bases). Germline CDR1 and CDR2: SEHNR and FQNEAQ (reference sequence). The CDR3 has 17 amino acids. Trimming took off 5 bases at V and 5 bases at J, with 24 bases between the two ends. In DNA, the CDR3 is TGTGCCAGCAGCACTTATCCGAGGGAGGGGAGTAAGACTGAAGCTTTCTTT. It codes for CASSTYPREGSKTEAFF.

The chain employs TRBV7-8 and TRBJ2-1; no clear D gene. CDR3 size: 14 residues. The V end lost 0 bases, the J end lost 3 bases, and 6 bases lay between the germline ends. Germline values: CDR1 SGHVS, CDR2 FQNEAQ. Here the CDR3 DNA reads TGTGCCAGCAGCTTAGCAGGCTTCTACAATGAGCAGTTCTTC. It codes for CASSLAGFYNEQFF.

The rearrangement links TRBV4-3 to TRBJ1-1; 7 positions match TRBD1. This CDR3 comprises 14 residues. Losses at the gene ends were 3 bases for V and 1 base for J; bases not matched to a gene: 2. Germline V gene data show CDR1 as LGHNA and CDR2 as YSLEER. The CDR3 sequence: CASSHQGGNTEAFF. Written as DNA, the CDR3 is TGCGCCAGCAGCCACCAGGGGGGGAACACTGAAGCTTTCTTT.

V is TRBV5-1 and J is TRBJ2-1; 13 bases fit TRBD2. The junction had 1 base not matched to a gene; V was cut back by 2 bases and J by 5 bases. The germline V gene has CDR1 SGHRS and CDR2 YFSETQ. The CDR3 spans 15 residues. The CDR3 DNA follows: TGCGCCAGCAGCTTACTAGCGGGAGGGAACAATGAGCAGTTCTTC. Translating it yields CASSLLAGGNNEQFF.

V is TRBV2 and J is TRBJ1-5; D unclear. The germline gives CDR1 SNHLY, CDR2 FYNNEI. The CDR3 is 12 residues long. V was pared by 2 bases and J by 6 bases, with 5 bases between. The CDR3 reads CASSERTQPQHF. The CDR3 nucleotides are TGTGCCAGCAGTGAAAGGACTCAGCCCCAGCATTTT.

This clone has only a few counts. This rearrangement joins TRBV29-1 to TRBJ1-1; D possibly corresponds to TRBD1 (6 bases). The CDR3 totals 13 residues. The V end was cut by 7 bases, the J end by 2 bases, with 14 bases between. CDR1 and CDR2 from the germline V gene are SQVTM and ANQGSEA. The CDR3: CSAAFRGNTEAFF. DNA for the CDR3: TGCAGCGCAGCTTTCAGGGGAAACACTGAAGCTTTCTTT.

The V and J genes are TRBV7-9 and TRBJ1-6; D is unresolved. V shed 1 base and J shed 9 bases, with 4 bases lying between them. The CDR3 is 12 amino acids. The V gene's germline CDR1 is SEHNR and CDR2 FQNEAQ (reference sequence). The CDR3 DNA reads TGTGCCAGCAGCTTAGTCCTTTCACCCCTCCACTTT. Its translation is CASSLVLSPLHF.

J is TRBJ2-6 and V is TRBV30; D gene unclear. CDR3 length equals 14 residues. Germline loops: CDR1 GTSNPN, CDR2 SVGIG (reference sequence). Trimming removed 0 bases at V and 0 bases at J, with 3 bases between. The CDR3 loop reads CAWSVSSGANVLTF. In DNA form, the CDR3 reads TGTGCCTGGAGTGTAAGCTCTGGGGCCAACGTCCTGACTTTC.

The V gene is TRBV2, the J gene TRBJ2-7; D ambiguous. Trimming took off 6 bases at V and 5 bases at J, with 11 bases between the two ends. CDR3 length equals 12 residues. The germline V gene has CDR1 SNHLY and CDR2 FYNNEI. The DNA for the CDR3 is TGTGCCAGCAGCCTGGCCTTAGACGAGCAGTACTTC. Translated, it gives CASSLALDEQYF. The variable domain in full, with the rest retrieved from reference TRBV2 and TRBJ2-7, is EPEVTQTPSHQVTQMGQEVILRCVPISNHLYFYWYRQILGQKVEFLVSFYNNEISEKSEIFDDQFSVERPDGSNFTLKIRSTKLEDSAMYFCASSLALDEQYFGPGTRLTVT.

J is TRBJ2-3 and V is TRBV5-1; 8 bases are a match to TRBD2. Germline trimming cut 6 bases from V and 4 bases from J; bases unmatched to any gene: 10. Germline V gene sequence: CDR1 SGHRS, CDR2 YFSETQ. This CDR3 spans 15 amino acids. The CDR3: CASKLADSGSDTQYF. Written as DNA, the CDR3 is TGCGCCAGCAAACTAGCGGACTCAGGGTCAGATACGCAGTATTTT. Drawing the rest from reference TRBV5-1 and TRBJ2-3, the complete variable domain is KAGVTQTPRYLIKTRGQQVTLSCSPISGHRSVSWYQQTPGQGLQFLFEYFSETQRNKGNFPGRFSGRQFSNSRSEMNVSTLELGDSALYLCASKLADSGSDTQYFGPGTRLTVL.

This clone has a single count. The J gene is TRBJ2-1, the V gene TRBV10-1; 7 bases are shared with TRBD1. CDR1 is WNHNN, CDR2 SYGVQD, per germline (reference sequence). The CDR3 totals 14 residues. The V segment lost 6 bases and the J segment 8 bases; nucleotides outside the gene matches: 10. DNA for the CDR3: TGCGCCAGCAGCCCCGGGACAGAAGGCGATGAGCAGTTCTTC. It specifies CASSPGTEGDEQFF.

V usage is TRBV27 and J usage is TRBJ2-2; 11 nucleotides match TRBD1. Germline V lookup: CDR1 MNHEY, CDR2 SMNVEV (reference sequence). The CDR3 length is 16 residues. V gave up 7 bases and J gave up 4 bases; unmatched junction bases: 8. DNA of the CDR3: TGTGCCAGCACCTGGACCGGGACAGGGGGCACCGGGGAGCTGTTTTTT. Amino acid sequence: CASTWTGTGGTGELFF.

The chain employs TRBV2 and TRBJ2-1, with 10 bases lining up with TRBD2. Germline V gives CDR1 SNHLY, CDR2 FYNNEI. V gave up 7 bases and J gave up 6 bases; unmatched junction bases: 9. This CDR3 is built from 15 residues. CDR3 amino acids: CASTSSGRRGNEQFF. DNA of the CDR3: TGTGCCAGCACCTCTAGCGGGAGACGCGGCAATGAGCAGTTCTTC.

The sample holds a few counts of this clone. The chain uses TRBV6-4 and TRBJ2-1, with TRBD2 identical over 8 bases. The junction had 6 bases not matched to a gene; V was cut back by 0 bases and J by 8 bases. The CDR3 runs to 15 residues. The germline gives CDR1 MRHNA, CDR2 SNTAGT. CDR3 in amino acids: CASSDSGLGGDEQFF. The CDR3 DNA reads as TGTGCCAGCAGTGACTCGGGACTAGGAGGGGATGAGCAGTTCTTC.

This clone was detected once. V gene TRBV27 combines with J gene TRBJ2-7; TRBD2 aligns across 10 bases. The V gene's germline CDR1 is MNHEY and CDR2 SMNVEV (reference sequence). With V trimmed by 8 bases and J by 0 bases, 4 bases remained unmatched. The CDR3 sequence is 14 residues long. In nucleotides, the CDR3 is TGTGCCAGCGCTAGCGGGAGCACCTCCTACGAGCAGTACTTC. Its protein product is CASASGSTSYEQYF.